The 9 T cell receptor beta chains below come from one sample, sequenced in a study of blood T cell repertoires in COVID-19. Profiling relied on immunoSEQ multiplex PCR, and the TCRdb table lists in-frame clones only, not all of them. The sample has about 230,000 clones, around 82% seen once. What was sequenced was peripheral blood. The receptors derive from a man aged 35-49 years with active or convalescent COVID-19.

This chain links TRBV14 with TRBJ2-7; 10 bases map to TRBD2. The V gene's germline CDR1 is SGHDN and CDR2 FVKESK. Trimming at V came to 3 bases and at J to 3 bases, leaving 2 bases not matched to a gene. This CDR3 has 14 amino acids. CDR3 DNA: TGTGCCAGCAGCCACTCTAGCGGGAGCTACGAGCAGTACTTC. Translation: CASSHSSGSYEQYF.

V is TRBV7-9 and J is TRBJ1-2; 9 bases are a match to TRBD1. After removal of 5 bases from V and 3 bases from J, the junction contained 4 bases not matched to a gene. This CDR3 has 14 residues. From germline, CDR1 is SEHNR and CDR2 FQNEAQ (reference sequence). The CDR3 bases are TGTGCCAGCAGCCCACAGGGGGCCTACTATGGCTACACCTTC. This sequence encodes CASSPQGAYYGYTF.

The gene calls are TRBV19 and TRBJ1-2; perhaps TRBD1 as D (5 bases). This CDR3 has 12 amino acids. Germline lookup yields CDR1 LNHDA and CDR2 SQIVND (reference sequence). Trimming took off 6 bases at V and 7 bases at J, with 12 bases between the two ends. The CDR3 nucleotides read TGTGCCAGTAGCAGGGTCGGGGGTGGCTACACCTTC. The encoded protein is CASSRVGGGYTF.

The sample holds a few counts of this clone. The chain is built from TRBV19 and TRBJ2-7; TRBD2 matches at 9 bases. The CDR3 has 17 amino acids. The V segment lost 4 bases and the J segment 2 bases; nucleotides outside the gene matches: 12. Germline loops: CDR1 LNHDA, CDR2 SQIVND (reference sequence). The CDR3 DNA follows: TGTGCCAGTAGTAGAACAGGGCAGCGGGAGGTCCCCTACGAGCAGTACTTC. It translates to CASSRTGQREVPYEQYF. The full variable domain, in which reference TRBV19 and TRBJ2-7 provide the parts outside the CDR3, is DGGITQSPKYLFRKEGQNVTLSCEQNLNHDAMYWYRQDPGQGLRLIYYSQIVNDFQKGDIAEGYSVSREKKESFPLTVTSAQKNPTAFYLCASSRTGQREVPYEQYFGPGTRLTVT.

The gene calls are TRBV6-6 and TRBJ1-5; possibly TRBD1 for D (6 bases). CDR1 is MNHNY and CDR2 is SVGAGI in the germline V gene (reference sequence). Trimming shortened V by 2 bases and J by 0 bases, and 11 bases separated the two germline ends. There are 16 residues in the CDR3. DNA for the CDR3: TGTGCCAGCAGTTACGGGAGGGGGTATAGCAATCAGCCCCAGCATTTT. Its translation is CASSYGRGYSNQPQHF.

This clone was observed at least ten times. The V call is TRBV30, the J call TRBJ1-1; D call uncertain. V gave up 5 bases and J gave up 6 bases, with 10 bases separating them. CDR1 and CDR2 (germline): GTSNPN, SVGIG (reference sequence). This CDR3 has 11 residues. The CDR3 reads CAWSEESEAFF. DNA for the CDR3: TGTGCCTGGTCGGAGGAGTCTGAAGCTTTCTTT. Full variable domain (outside the CDR3, taken from reference TRBV30 and TRBJ1-1): SQTIHQWPATLVQPVGSPLSLECTVEGTSNPNLYWYRQAAGRGLQLLFYSVGIGQISSEVPQNLSASRPQDRQFILSSKKLLLSDSGFYLCAWSEESEAFFGQGTRLTVV.

This clone was detected only once. The rearrangement joins TRBV5-4 to TRBJ2-2; D perhaps matches TRBD1 (5 bases). The CDR3 spans 14 residues. Germline V gene sequence: CDR1 SGHNT, CDR2 YYREEE (reference sequence). Trimming took 3 bases from V and 4 from J, leaving 10 bases between them. CDR3 sequence: CASSSQDTTGELFF. CDR3 bases: TGTGCCAGCAGCTCACAGGACACCACCGGGGAGCTGTTTTTT.

The V call is TRBV7-3, the J call TRBJ2-2; the match to TRBD2 covers 10 bases. The CDR3 is made up of 16 amino acids. Germline V gives CDR1 SGHTA, CDR2 FQGTGA. Germline trimming cut 3 bases from V and 6 bases from J; bases unmatched to any gene: 7. The CDR3 here is CASSFTAGGISGELFF. The CDR3 bases are TGTGCCAGCAGCTTTACAGCGGGAGGGATCTCCGGGGAGCTGTTTTTT. Combining the CDR3 with reference TRBV7-3 and TRBJ2-2 gives the whole variable domain GAGVSQTPSNKVTEKGKYVELRCDPISGHTALYWYRQSLGQGPEFLIYFQGTGAADDSGLPNDRFFAVRPEGSVSTLKIQRTERGDSAVYLCASSFTAGGISGELFFGEGSRLTVL.

The rearrangement links TRBV13 to TRBJ1-5, with unresolved D. The CDR3 has 16 residues. The ends were cut back, 4 bases at V and 0 bases at J, with 13 bases in the middle. The germline V gene encodes CDR1 PRHDT and CDR2 FYEKMQ (reference sequence). The CDR3 nucleotides are TGTGCCAGCAGCTCGCGGGATGACCATAGCAATCAGCCCCAGCATTTT. Its protein is CASSSRDDHSNQPQHF. Full variable domain (rest looked up from reference TRBV13 and TRBJ1-5): AAGVIQSPRHLIKEKRETATLKCYPIPRHDTVYWYQQGPGQDPQFLISFYEKMQSDKGSIPDRFSAQQFSDYHSELNMSSLELGDSALYFCASSSRDDHSNQPQHFGDGTRLSIL.